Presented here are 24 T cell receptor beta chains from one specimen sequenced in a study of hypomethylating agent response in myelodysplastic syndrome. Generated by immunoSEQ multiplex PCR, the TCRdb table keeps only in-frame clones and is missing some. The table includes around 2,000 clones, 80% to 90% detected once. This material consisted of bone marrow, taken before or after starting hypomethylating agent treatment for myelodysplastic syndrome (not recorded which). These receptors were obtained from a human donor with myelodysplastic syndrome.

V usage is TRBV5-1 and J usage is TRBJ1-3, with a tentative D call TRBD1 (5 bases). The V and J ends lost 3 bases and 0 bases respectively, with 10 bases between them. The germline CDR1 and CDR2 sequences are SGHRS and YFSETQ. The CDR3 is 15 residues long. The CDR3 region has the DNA TGCGCCAGCAGCTCAACGACAGCCTCTGGAAACACCATATATTTT. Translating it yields CASSSTTASGNTIYF.

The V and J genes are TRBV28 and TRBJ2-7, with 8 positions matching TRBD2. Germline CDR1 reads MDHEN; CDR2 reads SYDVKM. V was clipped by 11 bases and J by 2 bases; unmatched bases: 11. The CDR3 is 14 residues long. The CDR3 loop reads CAARPSGSAYEQYF. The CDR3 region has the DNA TGTGCCGCTCGACCTAGCGGGTCCGCCTACGAGCAGTACTTC.

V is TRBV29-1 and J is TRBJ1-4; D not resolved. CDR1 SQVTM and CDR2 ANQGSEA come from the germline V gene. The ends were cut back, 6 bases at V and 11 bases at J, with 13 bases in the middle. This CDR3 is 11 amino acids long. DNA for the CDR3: TGCAGCGTGAAGGCCAAATCTAAACTGTTTTTT. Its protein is CSVKAKSKLFF.

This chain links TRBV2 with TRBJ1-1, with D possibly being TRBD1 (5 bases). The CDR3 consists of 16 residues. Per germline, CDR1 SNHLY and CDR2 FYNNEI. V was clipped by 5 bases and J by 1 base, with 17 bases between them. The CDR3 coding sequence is TGTGCCAGCAGTAAGACAGCCTTGAATTGGAACACTGAAGCTTTCTTT. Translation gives CASSKTALNWNTEAFF.

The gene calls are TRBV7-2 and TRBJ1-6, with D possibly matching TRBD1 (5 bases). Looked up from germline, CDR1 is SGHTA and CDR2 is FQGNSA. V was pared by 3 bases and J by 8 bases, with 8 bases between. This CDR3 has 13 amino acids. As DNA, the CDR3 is TGTGCCAGCAGCTTCTTAGGGGATTCACCCCTCCACTTT. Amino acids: CASSFLGDSPLHF.

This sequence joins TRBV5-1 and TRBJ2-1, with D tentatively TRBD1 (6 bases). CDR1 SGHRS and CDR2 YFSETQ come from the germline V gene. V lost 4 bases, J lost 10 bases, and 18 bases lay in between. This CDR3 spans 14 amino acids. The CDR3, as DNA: TGCGCCAGCAGCGGCGGCCGAGACAGGAACGAGCAGTTCTTC. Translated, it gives CASSGGRDRNEQFF.

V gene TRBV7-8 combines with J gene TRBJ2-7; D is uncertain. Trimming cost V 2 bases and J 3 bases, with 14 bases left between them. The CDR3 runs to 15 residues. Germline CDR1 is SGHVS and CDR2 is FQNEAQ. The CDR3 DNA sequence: TGTGCCAGCAGCTTAAGGCTAGGCGGCCTCTACGAGCAGTACTTC. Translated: CASSLRLGGLYEQYF. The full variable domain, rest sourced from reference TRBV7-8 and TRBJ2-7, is GAGVSQSPRYKVAKRGQDVALRCDPISGHVSLFWYQQALGQGPEFLTYFQNEAQLDKSGLPSDRFFAERPEGSVSTLKIQRTQQEDSAVYLCASSLRLGGLYEQYFGPGTRLTVT.

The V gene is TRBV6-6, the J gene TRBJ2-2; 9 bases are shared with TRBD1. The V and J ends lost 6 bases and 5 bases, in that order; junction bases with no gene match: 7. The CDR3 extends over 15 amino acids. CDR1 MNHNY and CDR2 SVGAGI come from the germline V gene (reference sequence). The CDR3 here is CASRFPQGATGELFF. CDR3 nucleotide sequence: TGTGCCAGCAGGTTCCCACAGGGGGCGACCGGGGAGCTGTTTTTT.

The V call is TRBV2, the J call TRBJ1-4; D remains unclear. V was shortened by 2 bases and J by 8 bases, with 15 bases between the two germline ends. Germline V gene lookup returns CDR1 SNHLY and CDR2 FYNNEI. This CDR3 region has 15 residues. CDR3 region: CASSEPRGVEEKLFF. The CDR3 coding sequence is TGTGCCAGCAGTGAACCCCGGGGTGTAGAAGAAAAACTGTTTTTT. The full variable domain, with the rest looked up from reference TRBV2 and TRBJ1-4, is EPEVTQTPSHQVTQMGQEVILRCVPISNHLYFYWYRQILGQKVEFLVSFYNNEISEKSEIFDDQFSVERPDGSNFTLKIRSTKLEDSAMYFCASSEPRGVEEKLFFGSGTQLSVL.

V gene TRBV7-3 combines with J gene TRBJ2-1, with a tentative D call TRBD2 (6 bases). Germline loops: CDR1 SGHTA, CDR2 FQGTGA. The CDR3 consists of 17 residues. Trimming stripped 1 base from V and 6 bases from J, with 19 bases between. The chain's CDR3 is CASSLNPGRGDSNEQFF. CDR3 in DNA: TGTGCCAGCAGCTTAAACCCGGGGCGGGGCGATTCCAATGAGCAGTTCTTC.

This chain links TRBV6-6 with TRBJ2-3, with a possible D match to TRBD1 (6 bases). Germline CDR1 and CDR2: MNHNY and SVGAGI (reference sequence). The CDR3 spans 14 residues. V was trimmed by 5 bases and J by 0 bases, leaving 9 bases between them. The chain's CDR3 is CASSPGQSTDTQYF. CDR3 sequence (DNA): TGTGCCAGCAGTCCCGGACAGAGCACAGATACGCAGTATTTT.

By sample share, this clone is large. The CDR3 DNA sequence: TGTGCCAGCAGCTACGGACAGTCCTACGAGCAGTACTTC. Protein product: CASSYGQSYEQYF. The genes are TRBV5-4 and TRBJ2-7; D might be TRBD1 (6 bases). This CDR3 contains 13 residues. V dropped 3 bases and J dropped 1 base, with 8 bases sitting between them. Germline loops: CDR1 SGHNT, CDR2 YYREEE (reference sequence).

The CDR3: CASSPRDQFF. Here the CDR3 DNA reads TGTGCCAGCAGCCCCCGGGATCAGTTCTTC. This sequence joins TRBV7-9 and TRBJ2-1; possible D gene TRBD2, 5 bases. Trimming left V 5 bases short and J 13 bases short, with 9 bases between. Germline V gives CDR1 SEHNR, CDR2 FQNEAQ (reference sequence). The CDR3 has 10 residues.

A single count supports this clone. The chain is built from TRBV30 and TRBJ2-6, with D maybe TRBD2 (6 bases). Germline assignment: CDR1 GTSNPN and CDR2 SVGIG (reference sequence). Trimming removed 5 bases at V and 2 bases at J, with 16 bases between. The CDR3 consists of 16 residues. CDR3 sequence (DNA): TGTGCCTGGGCCCCTATCGGAGGGGCTGGGGCCAACGTCCTGACTTTC. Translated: CAWAPIGGAGANVLTF.

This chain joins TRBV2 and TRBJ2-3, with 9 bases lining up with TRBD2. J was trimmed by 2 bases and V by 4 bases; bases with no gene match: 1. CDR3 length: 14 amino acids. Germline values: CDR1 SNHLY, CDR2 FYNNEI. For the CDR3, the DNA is TGTGCCAGCAGTGGGACTAGCGACACAGATACGCAGTATTTT. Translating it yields CASSGTSDTDTQYF.

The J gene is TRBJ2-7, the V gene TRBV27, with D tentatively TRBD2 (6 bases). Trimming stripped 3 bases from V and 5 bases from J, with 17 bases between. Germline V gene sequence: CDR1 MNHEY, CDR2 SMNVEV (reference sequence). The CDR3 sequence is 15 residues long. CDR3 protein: CASSFRSEGSHEQYF. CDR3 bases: TGTGCCAGCAGTTTTAGGTCGGAGGGGTCCCACGAGCAGTACTTC.

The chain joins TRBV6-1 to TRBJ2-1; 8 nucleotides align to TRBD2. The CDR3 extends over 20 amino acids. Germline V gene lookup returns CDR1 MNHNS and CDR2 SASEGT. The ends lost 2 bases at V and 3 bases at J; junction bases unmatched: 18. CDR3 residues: CASSERARVWLAGGYNEQFF. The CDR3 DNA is TGTGCCAGCAGTGAAAGAGCTAGAGTGTGGTTGGCGGGGGGCTACAATGAGCAGTTCTTC.

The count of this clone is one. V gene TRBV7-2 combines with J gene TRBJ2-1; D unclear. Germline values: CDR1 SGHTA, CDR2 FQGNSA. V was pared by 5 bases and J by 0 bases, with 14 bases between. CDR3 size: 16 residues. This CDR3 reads CASSAAASSSYNEQFF. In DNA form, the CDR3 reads TGTGCCAGCAGCGCTGCGGCGTCCAGCTCCTACAATGAGCAGTTCTTC.

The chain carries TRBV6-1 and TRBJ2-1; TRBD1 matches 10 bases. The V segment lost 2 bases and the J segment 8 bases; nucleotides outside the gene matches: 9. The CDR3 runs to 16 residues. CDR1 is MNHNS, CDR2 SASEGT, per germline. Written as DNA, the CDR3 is TGTGCCAGCAGTGAAAGACAGGGGGCTTGGCGGTATGAGCAGTTCTTC. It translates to CASSERQGAWRYEQFF.

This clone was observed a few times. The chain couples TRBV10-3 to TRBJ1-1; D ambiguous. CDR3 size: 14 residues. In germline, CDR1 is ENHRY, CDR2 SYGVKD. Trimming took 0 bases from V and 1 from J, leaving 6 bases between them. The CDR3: CAISESMTNTEAFF. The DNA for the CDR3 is TGTGCCATCAGTGAGTCAATGACGAACACTGAAGCTTTCTTT.

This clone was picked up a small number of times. CDR3 region: CASSPGPDRYEQYF. The CDR3 DNA is TGTGCCAGCAGTCCCGGGCCAGACAGGTACGAGCAGTACTTC. This sequence joins TRBV6-6 and TRBJ2-7; a possible D gene is TRBD1 (6 bases). The CDR3 runs to 14 residues. Germline lookup yields CDR1 MNHNY and CDR2 SVGAGI (reference sequence). With 5 bases removed from V and 4 bases from J, the gap between germline ends came to 15 bases.

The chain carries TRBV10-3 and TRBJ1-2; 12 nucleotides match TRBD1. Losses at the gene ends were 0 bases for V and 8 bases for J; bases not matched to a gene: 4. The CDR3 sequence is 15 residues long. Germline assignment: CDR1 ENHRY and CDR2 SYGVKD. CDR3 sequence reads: CAISESGDRGQGYTF. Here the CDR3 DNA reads TGTGCCATCAGTGAGTCGGGGGACAGGGGGCAAGGCTACACCTTC.

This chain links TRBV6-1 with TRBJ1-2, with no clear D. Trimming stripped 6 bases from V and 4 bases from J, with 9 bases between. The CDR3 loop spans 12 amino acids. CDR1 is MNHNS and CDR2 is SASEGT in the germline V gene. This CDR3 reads CASRQIPYGYTF. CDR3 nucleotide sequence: TGTGCCAGCAGGCAGATCCCCTATGGCTACACCTTC.

CDR3: CASSFTGVTGELFF. The CDR3 nucleotides are TGTGCCAGCAGCTTCACCGGGGTGACCGGGGAGCTGTTTTTT. The chain carries TRBV7-9 and TRBJ2-2; possible D gene TRBD2, 5 bases. Germline V gene sequence: CDR1 SEHNR, CDR2 FQNEAQ (reference sequence). V shed 3 bases and J shed 5 bases, with 10 bases lying between them. This CDR3 comprises 14 residues.